This TCR beta chain came from a study of blood T cell repertoires in COVID-19. Whole-study context: Collection of acute and convalescent COVID-19 samples took place in the United States, Italy and Spain.

Only one count was recorded for this clone. The method was immunoSEQ multiplex PCR; TCRdb's version includes in-frame clones alone and lacks a portion of them. Here the sample spans 150,000 to 200,000 clones, more than 75% being singletons. V dropped 4 bases and J dropped 5; count of bases not matched to a gene: 6. This CDR3 is built from 15 residues. Germline CDR1 is SGHNT and CDR2 is YYREEE (reference sequence). This clonotype was obtained from a woman in her fifties or sixties with acute COVID-19. Material: PBMCs or T cells enriched from blood (not recorded which). The chain couples TRBV5-4 to TRBJ1-6; 7 nucleotides line up with TRBD1. Written as DNA, the CDR3 is TGTGCCAGCAGCCGCGGGACAGACAATAATTCACCCCTCCACTTT. This sequence encodes CASSRGTDNNSPLHF. Based on the CDR3 plus reference TRBV5-4 and TRBJ1-6, the full variable domain is ETGVTQSPTHLIKTRGQQVTLRCSSQSGHNTVSWYQQALGQGPQFIFQYYREEENGRGNFPPRFSGLQFPNYSSELNVNALELDDSALYLCASSRGTDNNSPLHFGNGTRLTVT.